These 20 T cell receptor beta chains share one sample of origin, sequenced in a study of CD4 and CD8 cells across lung adenocarcinoma regions. A single record per CDR3 protein comes from TCRdb applying MiXCR to the PCR reads. This sample has roughly 13,000 distinct CDR3 sequences, with around 45% found just once. Sequencing used CD4+ T cells from the center of a lung tumor. Source of these receptors: a male donor with lung adenocarcinoma. The CD4 and CD8 labels of this study may be unreliable.

This clonotype has more than one count but fewer than ten. V and J are TRBV3-1 and TRBJ2-6; TRBD2 matches 8 bases. Trimming took 0 bases from V and 0 from J; bases not matched to a gene: 1. This CDR3 is built from 17 residues. The germline V gene has CDR1 LGHDT and CDR2 YNNKEL (reference sequence). The CDR3 bases are TGTGCCAGCAGCCAAGATGGGACTAGCTCTGGGGCCAACGTCCTGACTTTC. Translating gives CASSQDGTSSGANVLTF.

This chain connects TRBV6-1 to TRBJ2-5; the D gene is possibly TRBD1 (5 bases). Trimming pared 9 bases from V and 0 bases from J, leaving 17 bases between. This CDR3 region has 15 residues. Germline assignment: CDR1 MNHNS and CDR2 SASEGT. CDR3 sequence (DNA): TGTGCCAGGGGGCGGACGGGCGGTGACCAAGAGACCCAGTACTTC. Translated: CARGRTGGDQETQYF.

The chain links TRBV12-3 or TRBV12-4 to TRBJ1-1, with TRBD1 identical over 10 bases. This CDR3 comprises 13 residues. V was pared by 4 bases and J by 8 bases, with 4 bases of the junction left unmatched. CDR3 loop: CASSSGTGAEAFF. The CDR3 coding sequence is TGTGCCAGCAGTTCCGGGACAGGGGCCGAAGCTTTCTTT.

V and J are TRBV6-5 and TRBJ2-7, with 7 nucleotides matching TRBD2. Germline loops: CDR1 MNHEY, CDR2 SVGAGI. J gave up 2 bases and V 0 bases, and 4 bases lay outside the gene matches. The CDR3 runs to 15 residues. CDR3 sequence reads: CASSYSPSGTYEQYF. The DNA for the CDR3 is TGTGCCAGCAGTTACTCTCCTAGCGGTACCTACGAGCAGTACTTC.

This clonotype has a count of ten or more. CDR3 nucleotides: TGTGCCAGCAGTGAAGTCACCGCCGTCAGTTCACCCCTCCACTTT. Residues: CASSEVTAVSSPLHF. The chain combines TRBV6-1 with TRBJ1-6; D is unresolved. The germline CDR1 and CDR2 sequences are MNHNS and SASEGT. Trimming stripped 1 base from V and 9 bases from J, with 13 bases between. This CDR3 comprises 15 residues.

This clonotype occurred many times. The genes are TRBV4-1 and TRBJ2-1, with 10 bases aligning to TRBD2. Trimming cost V 1 base and J 4 bases; bases outside gene matches: 13. CDR3 length: 19 residues. CDR1 is MGHRA, CDR2 YSYEKL, per germline. DNA for the CDR3: TGCGCCAGCAGCCAAGGAGCTGTTAGCGGGAGGAGGGTTTACAATGAGCAGTTCTTC. Amino acid sequence: CASSQGAVSGRRVYNEQFF.

On this clonotype itself: The junction departs from germline at one end; a sequencing error may be responsible. The rearrangement links TRBV6-1 to TRBJ2-3, with 8 bases that match TRBD2. Germline V gene data show CDR1 as MNHNS and CDR2 as SASEGT. The CDR3 has 15 amino acids. The CDR3 sequence is CCGGFGGSNTDTQYF. CDR3 in DNA: TGTTGCGGGGGGTTCGGGGGCTCTAACACAGATACGCAGTACTTT.

The V gene is TRBV6-1, the J gene TRBJ2-2; D is possibly TRBD1 (6 bases). Germline V lookup: CDR1 MNHNS, CDR2 SASEGT. The V end was cut by 7 bases, the J end by 4 bases, with 16 bases between. The CDR3 sequence is 15 residues long. In DNA, the CDR3 is TGTGCCAGCAATCTACAGGGAAGGTCCACCGGGGAGCTGTTTTTT. Encoded protein: CASNLQGRSTGELFF.

The table lists this clonotype with many counts. This sequence joins TRBV10-3 and TRBJ2-3, with 10 positions matching TRBD1. V lost 5 bases to trimming and J lost 3 bases; unmatched junction nucleotides: 5. The CDR3 is 15 amino acids. Germline V gene sequence: CDR1 ENHRY, CDR2 SYGVKD. In nucleotides, the CDR3 is TGTGCCATCAGTACGGGACAGGGGACAACAGATACGCAGTATTTT. Protein sequence: CAISTGQGTTDTQYF.

A remark on this clonotype: The junction differs from germline at one of its ends, possibly a read error. The chain uses TRBV27 and TRBJ2-3, with no clear D. The germline CDR1 and CDR2 sequences are MNHEY and SMNVEV (reference sequence). There are 17 residues in the CDR3. The chain's CDR3 is CASSAGRGACGPETQYF. The CDR3 region has the DNA TGTGCCAGCAGTGCTGGCCGAGGAGCTTGTGGGCCAGAGACGCAGTATTTC.

The CDR3 sequence: CASSGTGTSGANVLTF. The DNA of the CDR3 is TGTGCCAGCAGTGGGACAGGGACCTCCGGGGCCAACGTCCTGACTTTC. This rearrangement joins TRBV12-3 or TRBV12-4 to TRBJ2-6, with 9 bases matching TRBD1. V gave up 5 bases and J gave up 4 bases; unmatched junction bases: 6. The CDR3 extends over 16 amino acids.

This clonotype was recorded many times. The chain has TRBV7-2 and TRBJ2-1; either TRBD1 or TRBD2 may fit D (6 bases each). The end of the DNA is better explained by TRBJ2-7, so the J call may be wrong. CDR1 is SGHTA, CDR2 FQGNSA, per germline. The CDR3 loop spans 13 amino acids. CDR3 amino acids: CASSGQQGGEQYF. For the CDR3, the DNA is TGTGCCAGCAGCGGGCAACAGGGAGGCGAGCAGTACTTC.

The table lists this clonotype with a few counts. This rearrangement joins TRBV15 to TRBJ2-3; 13 positions agree with TRBD2. Germline CDR1 is LNHNV and CDR2 is YYDKDF (reference sequence). The CDR3 consists of 16 residues. With V trimmed by 8 bases and J by 2 bases, 7 bases remained unmatched. CDR3 region: CATGSGLAGDTDTQYF. DNA of the CDR3: TGTGCCACCGGTTCTGGACTAGCGGGAGACACAGATACGCAGTATTTT.

This clonotype is judged medium-sized. V is TRBV10-1 and J is TRBJ2-3; 11 bases line up with TRBD2. Germline V gene sequence: CDR1 WNHNN, CDR2 SYGVQD (reference sequence). J lost 5 bases, V lost 10 bases, and 8 bases had no gene match. The CDR3 is made up of 14 amino acids. CDR3 region: CATSTSGTVDTQYF. The CDR3 DNA is TGCGCCACCTCGACTAGCGGGACGGTAGATACGCAGTATTTT.

The chain carries TRBV10-1 and TRBJ2-3; D is unclear. Germline V gene lookup returns CDR1 WNHNN and CDR2 SYGVQD (reference sequence). V lost 3 bases and J 1 base, leaving 5 bases between the germline ends. The CDR3 covers 13 residues. CDR3 sequence reads: CASSDGGTDTQYF. CDR3 DNA sequence: TGCGCCAGCAGTGATGGGGGCACAGATACGCAGTATTTT.

The V call is TRBV30, the J call TRBJ2-2; the match to TRBD2 covers 16 bases. V gave up 3 bases and J gave up 2 bases; unmatched junction bases: 9. Germline lookup yields CDR1 GTSNPN and CDR2 SVGIG (reference sequence). The CDR3 totals 19 residues. CDR3 region: CAWRGGLAGGLLNTGELFF. Here the CDR3 DNA reads TGTGCCTGGAGGGGGGGACTAGCGGGAGGGCTCTTAAACACCGGGGAGCTGTTTTTT.

There are many counts of this clonotype. The gene calls are TRBV4-1 and TRBJ1-1, with no clear D. Germline lookup yields CDR1 MGHRA and CDR2 YSYEKL. Trimming pared 1 base from V and 0 bases from J, leaving 9 bases between. The CDR3 loop spans 15 amino acids. The CDR3 loop reads CASSQAGTMNTEAFF. CDR3 nucleotides: TGCGCCAGCAGCCAAGCGGGCACTATGAACACTGAAGCTTTCTTT.

V usage is TRBV6-1 and J usage is TRBJ2-3, with D perhaps being TRBD1 or TRBD2 (6 bases each). The DNA end is a closer match to TRBJ2-7, so the J assignment may be wrong. The length of the CDR3 is 16 residues. CDR1 and CDR2 (germline): MNHNS, SASEGT. In DNA form, the CDR3 reads TGTGCCAGCAGGGAGGGGTACGGGGGCCTAAACTACGAGCAGTACTTC. Protein product: CASREGYGGLNYEQYF.

The chain recombines TRBV10-2 with TRBJ2-2; D might be TRBD2 (7 bases). Trimming cost V 8 bases and J 16 bases, with 29 bases left between them. Germline V gene lookup returns CDR1 WSHSY and CDR2 SAAADI. The CDR3 spans 15 residues. The CDR3 DNA sequence: TGCGCCAGCTCCCCACAGGTAGCGGGCACAGGGACGCAGTTTTTT. Its translation is CASSPQVAGTGTQFF.

A note on this clonotype: The junction shows a germline mismatch at one end, possibly a read error. The gene calls are TRBV27 and TRBJ2-6; tentative D call: TRBD2 (6 bases). Germline V gene lookup returns CDR1 MNHEY and CDR2 SMNVEV (reference sequence). The CDR3 has 15 residues. In DNA, the CDR3 is TGTGCCAGCAGTTTTCGGGGGACTTTAGGAAACGTGCAGAATTTC. Encoded protein: CASSFRGTLGNVQNF.